Shown below are 16 T cell receptor beta chains from a single sample sequenced in a study of blood T cells in healthy people across ages. Then a second PCR, running roughly 7 to 11 cycles, was carried out with a sample-barcoded 5' primer and a J-beta primer mix. TCRdb re-derived calls from the 5' RACE reads in MiXCR, one entry per CDR3 protein. The table includes 1.5 million to 2 million distinct CDR3 sequences, approximately 28% detected once. The sample was blood. All receptors come from a woman in her twenties or thirties in good health.

V is TRBV7-3 and J is TRBJ1-1; 9 nucleotides line up with TRBD1. CDR3 length: 15 amino acids. Germline CDR1 SGHTA, CDR2 FQGTGA. The V gene end was trimmed by 2 bases and the J gene end by 6 bases; junction bases not matched to a gene: 7. The CDR3 is CASSLETGGAAEAFF. The CDR3 DNA is TGTGCCAGCAGCTTAGAGACAGGGGGAGCCGCTGAAGCTTTCTTT.

This clonotype was detected a few times. The chain couples TRBV4-1 to TRBJ1-1; the match to TRBD1 covers 7 bases. Germline CDR1 and CDR2: MGHRA and YSYEKL. There are 13 residues in the CDR3. J gave up 5 bases and V 3 bases, and 3 bases lay outside the gene matches. CDR3 in amino acids: CASSQNRGTEAFF. CDR3 in DNA: TGCGCCAGCAGCCAGAACAGGGGAACTGAAGCTTTCTTT.

This chain links TRBV5-1 with TRBJ1-1, with 7 positions matching TRBD1. The CDR3 has 14 amino acids. V dropped 4 bases and J dropped 3; count of bases not matched to a gene: 6. CDR1 is SGHRS and CDR2 is YFSETQ in the germline V gene. CDR3 loop: CASSVGQTYTEAFF. The CDR3 DNA is TGCGCCAGCAGCGTGGGACAGACCTACACTGAAGCTTTCTTT.

Notes on this clonotype: The junction and the germline gene differ at one end; a read error may be behind it. The chain couples TRBV6-4 to TRBJ2-1, with 8 positions matching TRBD1. The germline V gene has CDR1 MRHNA and CDR2 SNTAGT. CDR3 length: 16 residues. CDR3 residues: CASSEGGQASCNEQFF. The CDR3 bases are TGTGCCAGCAGTGAAGGGGGACAGGCCTCCTGCAATGAGCAGTTCTTC.

In this sample, this clonotype turned up once. A much larger clonotype is one base distant, so this may be a read error. The chain employs TRBV29-1 and TRBJ2-7, with D possibly being TRBD1 (6 bases). Germline V gene lookup returns CDR1 SQVTM and CDR2 ANQGSEA. CDR3 length: 12 residues. The CDR3 is CGVGGGNYEQYF. The CDR3 bases are TGCGGCGTTGGGGGCGGAAACTACGAGCAGTACTTC.

This clonotype has only a few counts. The V and J genes are TRBV28 and TRBJ2-3; 13 nucleotides line up with TRBD2. V dropped 5 bases and J dropped 4; count of bases not matched to a gene: 6. CDR3 length: 16 residues. Germline V CDR1 and CDR2: MDHEN, SYDVKM. The CDR3 DNA follows: TGTGCCAGCAGTAGACTAGCGGGGGGAGGATCAGATACGCAGTATTTT. Its translation: CASSRLAGGGSDTQYF.

The gene calls are TRBV30 and TRBJ2-7; 9 bases are shared with TRBD1. Germline V lookup: CDR1 GTSNPN, CDR2 SVGIG (reference sequence). This CDR3 contains 13 residues. The J segment lost 6 bases and the V segment lost 3 bases, leaving 6 bases of the junction unmatched. CDR3 in amino acids: CAWSGTGFGEQYF. The CDR3 bases are TGTGCCTGGAGCGGGACAGGGTTTGGCGAGCAGTACTTC.

This chain links TRBV5-5 with TRBJ1-2; no firm D call. This CDR3 spans 14 amino acids. Trimming removed 4 bases from V and 3 bases from J, with 13 bases in between. Germline V gene sequence: CDR1 SGHKS, CDR2 YYEKEE (reference sequence). CDR3 coding DNA: TGTGCCAGCAGCCATGCGGGGAGAGACTATGGCTACACCTTC. It specifies CASSHAGRDYGYTF.

Regarding this clonotype: One end of the junction does not line up with germline, which may come from a read error. This sequence joins TRBV7-6 and TRBJ1-5; D remains unclear. The germline gives CDR1 SGHVS, CDR2 FNYEAQ. The CDR3 consists of 13 residues. Here the CDR3 reads CVSSLTGNQPQHF. CDR3 bases: TGTGTCAGCAGCCTAACGGGAAATCAGCCCCAGCATTTT.

This clonotype came up a few times. The chain carries TRBV19 and TRBJ2-1; no firm D call. Trimming stripped 0 bases from V and 5 bases from J, with 2 bases between. This CDR3 contains 12 residues. Germline V gives CDR1 LNHDA, CDR2 SQIVND (reference sequence). The CDR3: CASSIEDNEQFF. The CDR3 DNA reads TGTGCCAGTAGTATAGAAGACAATGAGCAGTTCTTC.

This clonotype turned up a few times. V usage is TRBV2 and J usage is TRBJ2-7; D is uncertain. The CDR3 contains 13 residues. The ends were cut back, 7 bases at V and 0 bases at J, with 10 bases in the middle. The V gene's germline CDR1 is SNHLY and CDR2 FYNNEI. The CDR3 loop reads CASTTDSSYEQYF. The CDR3 region has the DNA TGTGCCAGCACTACGGATAGCTCCTACGAGCAGTACTTC. Filled out from reference TRBV2 and TRBJ2-7, the complete variable domain reads EPEVTQTPSHQVTQMGQEVILRCVPISNHLYFYWYRQILGQKVEFLVSFYNNEISEKSEIFDDQFSVERPDGSNFTLKIRSTKLEDSAMYFCASTTDSSYEQYFGPGTRLTVT.

The rearrangement links TRBV20-1 to TRBJ1-2; tentative D call: TRBD1 (5 bases). Germline V gene sequence: CDR1 DFQATT, CDR2 SNEGSKA (reference sequence). This CDR3 region has 13 residues. The V and J ends lost 2 bases and 4 bases respectively, with 11 bases between them. The CDR3 DNA is TGCAGTGCTAGATTGGGGGAGGGCTATGGCTACACCTTC. This gives the protein CSARLGEGYGYTF.

This clonotype has ten or more counts. CDR3 nucleotide sequence: TGTGCCAGCAGTGAAGATGCGGGAGGGTACAATGAGCAGTTCTTC. It encodes CASSEDAGGYNEQFF. The rearrangement joins TRBV6-1 to TRBJ2-1, with 9 nucleotides matching TRBD2. The germline CDR1 and CDR2 sequences are MNHNS and SASEGT. V was pared by 1 base and J by 4 bases, with 2 bases of the junction left unmatched. CDR3 length equals 15 residues.

Ten or more counts support this clonotype. The genes are TRBV9 and TRBJ2-7; perhaps TRBD1 as D (5 bases). The V gene's germline CDR1 is SGDLS and CDR2 YYNGEE. The CDR3 spans 13 residues. Trimming pared 4 bases from V and 5 bases from J, leaving 13 bases between. In nucleotides, the CDR3 is TGTGCCAGCAGCAGGGCAGGGTTGAACGAGCAGTACTTC. It codes for CASSRAGLNEQYF.

This rearrangement joins TRBV29-1 to TRBJ2-7, with D unclear. The CDR3 contains 12 residues. Germline values: CDR1 SQVTM, CDR2 ANQGSEA. V was clipped by 4 bases and J by 4 bases, with 11 bases between them. The CDR3: CSVGVGMYEQYF. The DNA of the CDR3 is TGCAGCGTTGGTGTAGGGATGTACGAGCAGTACTTC.

The sample holds a few counts of this clonotype. The V and J genes are TRBV18 and TRBJ2-5, with D unresolved. The germline CDR1 and CDR2 sequences are KGHSH and LQKENI. With 3 bases removed from V and 1 base from J, the gap between germline ends came to 9 bases. The CDR3 has 14 residues. The CDR3 here is CASSPLPAQETQYF. In nucleotides, the CDR3 is TGTGCCAGCTCACCCCTTCCAGCCCAAGAGACCCAGTACTTC.